These T cell receptor beta chains were read from a single sample in a study of memory CD4+ T cells and cytomegalovirus serostatus. Clones were sequenced by immunoSEQ multiplex PCR, and TCRdb holds only the in-frame ones, with some missing. The sample contains about 60,000 clones, around 79% of which appear only once. The specimen was memory CD4+ T cells from blood. These receptors were taken from an adult in good health and CMV-seronegative. Both conserved end residues are part of each CDR3. The D gene is left open where the match is weak. Clone size appears in some rows only: once, few, many, or a class for an expanded clone.

v_gene	d_gene	abundance	j_gene	CDR3nt	CDR3aa
TRBV5-1	NA	once	TRBJ2-3	TGCGCCAGCAGCTCCACAGGGATCGTTGGAGATACGCAGTATTTT	CASSSTGIVGDTQYF
TRBV9	NA	few	TRBJ2-7	TGTGCCAGCAGCGTTGATACGGGACATGGTTCTCCCGAGCAGTACTTC	CASSVDTGHGSPEQYF
TRBV4-2	TRBD2	few	TRBJ2-7	TGTGCCAGCAGCGGGCGACTAGCGCGAGCTTCCTACGAGCAGTACTTC	CASSGRLARASYEQYF
TRBV18	TRBD2	NA	TRBJ2-5	TGTGCCAGCTCACCACCGATGGAAGCGGGGGAGACCCAGTACTTC	CASSPPMEAGETQYF
TRBV29-1	NA	NA	TRBJ1-2	TGCAGCGTTGGGGGAGGCCGTAACTATGGCTACACCTTC	CSVGGGRNYGYTF
TRBV27	TRBD2	once	TRBJ2-1	TGTGCCAGCAGTTTGGTATTGACTAGCGGCTACAATGAGCAGTTCTTC	CASSLVLTSGYNEQFF
TRBV6-4	NA	NA	TRBJ2-7	TGTGCCAGCAGTGACTCAGGGTGGAGCTCCTACGAGCAGTACTTC	CASSDSGWSSYEQYF
TRBV11-2	TRBD2	NA	TRBJ2-1	TGTGCCAGCAGCCTAGCGGGATTATACAATGAGCAGTTCTTC	CASSLAGLYNEQFF
TRBV6-6	NA	NA	TRBJ1-3	TGTGCCAGCAGTTTACCAGGAAACTCTGGAAACACCATATATTTT	CASSLPGNSGNTIYF
TRBV5-1	NA	NA	TRBJ1-3	TGCGCCAGCAGCTTGGAGGGTACAAACTCTGGAAACACCATATATTTT	CASSLEGTNSGNTIYF
TRBV10-3	NA	few	TRBJ1-2	TGTGCCATCAGTGAGTACAGGGACTATGGCTACACCTTC	CAISEYRDYGYTF
TRBV6-1	NA	few	TRBJ1-4	TGTGCCAGCAGTCGGTCTCTTGATAATGAAAAACTGTTTTTT	CASSRSLDNEKLFF
TRBV5-5	NA	NA	TRBJ1-2	TGTGCCAGCAGCTTCTTCGTGGGGGAGAATGGCTACACCTTC	CASSFFVGENGYTF
TRBV18	NA	NA	TRBJ2-7	TGTGCCAGCTCACCTACAGGGTACGAGCAGTACTTC	CASSPTGYEQYF
TRBV4-1	NA	NA	TRBJ1-3	TGCGCCAGCAGCCTCTCCGCGTCCGGAAACACCATATATTTT	CASSLSASGNTIYF
TRBV6-1	TRBD1	NA	TRBJ1-5	TGTGCCAGCAGTGAAGCGGGCAGGGGGTATCAGCCCCAGCATTTT	CASSEAGRGYQPQHF